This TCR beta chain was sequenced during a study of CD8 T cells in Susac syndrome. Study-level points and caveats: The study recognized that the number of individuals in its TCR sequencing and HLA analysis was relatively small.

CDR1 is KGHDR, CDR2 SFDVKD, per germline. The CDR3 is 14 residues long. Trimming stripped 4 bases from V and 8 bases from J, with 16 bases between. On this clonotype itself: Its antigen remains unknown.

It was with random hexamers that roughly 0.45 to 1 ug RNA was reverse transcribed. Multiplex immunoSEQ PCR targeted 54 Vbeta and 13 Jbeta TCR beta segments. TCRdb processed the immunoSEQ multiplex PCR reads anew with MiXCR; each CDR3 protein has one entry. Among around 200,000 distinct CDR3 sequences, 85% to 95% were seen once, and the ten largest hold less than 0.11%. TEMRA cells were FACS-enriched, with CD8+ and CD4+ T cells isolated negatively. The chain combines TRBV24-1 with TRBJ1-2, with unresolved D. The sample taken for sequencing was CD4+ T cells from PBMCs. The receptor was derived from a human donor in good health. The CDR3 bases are TGTGCCACCAGTGACCGGGCGGGATTCGGGGGCTACACCTTC. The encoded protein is CATSDRAGFGGYTF.